The clone carrying this TCR beta chain was picked up a small number of times. CDR3 length: 13 residues. Per the germline V gene, CDR1 is SGHTA and CDR2 is FQGTGA. V shed 6 bases and J 7 bases; nucleotides not matched to a gene: 4. This entry is derived from a study of blood T cell repertoires in COVID-19. The assay was immunoSEQ multiplex PCR, and TCRdb's table has in-frame clones only and misses some. The profile shows over 65,000 clones, around nine tenths of them singletons. The sequenced sample consisted of peripheral blood. The chain has TRBV7-3 and TRBJ1-2; 11 bases line up with TRBD1. This receptor was identified in a woman aged 60-75 years with acute or convalescent COVID-19. The CDR3 DNA reads as TGTGCCAGCAGTACCGGGACAGGGGGTGGCTACACCTTC. It translates to CASSTGTGGGYTF. The full variable domain, with the rest looked up from reference TRBV7-3 and TRBJ1-2, is GAGVSQTPSNKVTEKGKYVELRCDPISGHTALYWYRQSLGQGPEFLIYFQGTGAADDSGLPNDRFFAVRPEGSVSTLKIQRTERGDSAVYLCASSTGTGGGYTFGSGTRLTVV.